This T cell receptor (beta chain) was identified during a study of human T cells and chemical hapten exposure. General observations from the study: In comparison with controls, expanded TCRs gave rise to a significantly larger number of large CDR3 similarity clusters. Every donor had alopecia, and their immune response may therefore differ from healthy people's.

Unmatched junction bases numbered 6, after V lost 7 bases and J lost 7 bases. The CDR3 contains 14 residues. Using its own MiXCR run on the RACE reads, TCRdb lists one record per CDR3 protein. Among fewer than 85,000 distinct CDR3 sequences, about 9.9% were seen once, and the ten largest hold about 1.4%. Comments on this clonotype: As yet, its antigen is unknown.

Noted time point: patch test 2, 6 weeks after DPC sensitization. Treatment denoted: therapeutic diphenylcyclopropenone sensitization with weekly scalp DPC. This sequence joins TRBV12-3 or TRBV12-4 and TRBJ2-2; TRBD1 matches at 10 bases. Here the sequenced sample was whole blood, taken in connection with sensitization to the hapten diphenylcyclopropenone (DPC). The receptor comes from a man aged 18 to 35 with alopecia areata. Some clones in this sample may be carry-over from other donors' samples. The CDR3 reads CASKETGGLGELFF. In nucleotides, the CDR3 is TGTGCCAGCAAGGAGACAGGGGGCCTCGGGGAGCTGTTTTTT.